The sample holds one count of the clone carrying this T cell receptor (beta chain). The germline gives CDR1 LNHDA, CDR2 SQIVND (reference sequence). Deletions cut 5 bases from V and 2 bases from J, with 7 bases between. The CDR3 is made up of 13 amino acids. The data derive from a study of blood T cell repertoires in COVID-19. Study summary: Acute-phase and convalescent COVID-19 samples originated in the United States, Italy and Spain. The cDNA or gDNA used as material had been derived from T cells, B-cell-depleted T cells, or PBMCs.

Original processing methods: The assay estimated nucleated cells by amplifying reference gene primers. Clones were read by immunoSEQ multiplex PCR, and TCRdb kept only the in-frame ones, dropping some. The V and J calls and the clone size are those of that table, but D and trimming were determined from the DNA. The sample records around 200,000 clones, 84% being singletons. The clonotype originates from a human donor with acute or convalescent COVID-19. The donor label of this sample is uncertain. The V call is TRBV19, the J call TRBJ1-3; D possibly corresponds to TRBD1 (5 bases). Material for sequencing was peripheral blood. For the CDR3, the DNA is TGTGCCAGTAGTCCAGGGACTGGAAACACCATATATTTT. Translating it yields CASSPGTGNTIYF.